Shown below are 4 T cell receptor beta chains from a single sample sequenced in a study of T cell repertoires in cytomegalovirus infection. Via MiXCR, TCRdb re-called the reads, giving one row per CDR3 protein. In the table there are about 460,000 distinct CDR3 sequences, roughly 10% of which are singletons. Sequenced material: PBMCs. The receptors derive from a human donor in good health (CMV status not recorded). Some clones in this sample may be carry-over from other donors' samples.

CDR3 amino acids: CSGEYGYNEQFF. CDR3 nucleotides: TGCAGCGGGGAGTACGGCTACAATGAGCAGTTCTTC. The genes are TRBV29-1 and TRBJ2-1, with D maybe TRBD2 (5 bases). The CDR3 is 12 residues long. V was cut by 7 bases and J by 3 bases, with 10 bases left in between. CDR1 and CDR2 from the germline V gene are SQVTM and ANQGSEA.

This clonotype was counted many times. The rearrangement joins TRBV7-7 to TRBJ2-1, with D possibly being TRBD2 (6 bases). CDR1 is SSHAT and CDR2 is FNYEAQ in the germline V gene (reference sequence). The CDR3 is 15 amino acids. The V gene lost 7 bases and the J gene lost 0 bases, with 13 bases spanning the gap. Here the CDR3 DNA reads TGTGCCAGCACCCCCGTCGGGGGCTCCTACAATGAGCAGTTCTTC. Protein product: CASTPVGGSYNEQFF.

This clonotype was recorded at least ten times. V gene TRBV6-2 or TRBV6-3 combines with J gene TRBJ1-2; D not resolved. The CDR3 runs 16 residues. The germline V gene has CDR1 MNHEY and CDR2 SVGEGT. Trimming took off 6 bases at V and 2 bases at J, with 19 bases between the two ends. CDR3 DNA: TGTGCCAGCAGCCTCCTTAGACGGCGGATCAACTATGGCTACACCTTC. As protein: CASSLLRRRINYGYTF.

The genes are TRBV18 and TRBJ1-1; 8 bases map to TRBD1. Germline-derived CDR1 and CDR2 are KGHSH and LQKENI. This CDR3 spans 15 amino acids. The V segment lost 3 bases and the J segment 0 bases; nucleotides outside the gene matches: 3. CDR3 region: CASSPRGPMNTEAFF. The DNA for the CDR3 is TGTGCCAGCTCACCCAGGGGGCCCATGAACACTGAAGCTTTCTTT.